These 24 T cell receptor beta chains share one sample of origin, sequenced in a study of T cell responses to AZD1222 COVID-19 vaccine. TCRdb keeps only in-frame clones here, not all; method: immunoSEQ multiplex PCR. The table shows 180,000 or so clones, with over 85% occurring only once. The sample was peripheral blood, taken 28 days after the second dose of the MenACWY control vaccine. These receptors all stem from an adult who received the MenACWY meningococcal vaccine as a control.

V and J are TRBV6-2 or TRBV6-3 and TRBJ2-5; D is uncertain. Between the trimmed V and J ends, which lost 6 bases and 1 base, there was a span of 12 bases. This CDR3 comprises 14 residues. Germline loops: CDR1 MNHEY, CDR2 SVGEGT. The CDR3 loop is CASSLTNSQETQYF. In nucleotides, the CDR3 is TGTGCCAGCAGCCTAACCAACAGCCAAGAGACCCAGTACTTC.

The chain links TRBV2 to TRBJ1-2; TRBD1 is a possible D gene (5 bases). Looked up from germline, CDR1 is SNHLY and CDR2 is FYNNEI. This CDR3 has 15 amino acids. V was pared by 7 bases and J by 0 bases, with 15 bases between. CDR3 region: CASTPRGSANYGYTF. The CDR3 DNA is TGTGCCAGCACCCCCCGGGGCTCTGCTAACTATGGCTACACCTTC.

The CDR3 DNA reads as TGTGCCAGCATCGGGACAGTTACTAACTATGGCTACACCTTC. Its translation: CASIGTVTNYGYTF. The V call is TRBV28, the J call TRBJ1-2, with TRBD1 matching 7 bases. The CDR3 runs 14 residues. V was clipped by 7 bases and J by 0 bases; unmatched bases: 5. Germline-derived CDR1 and CDR2 are MDHEN and SYDVKM.

The chain couples TRBV19 to TRBJ1-2, with 11 positions matching TRBD1. Germline CDR1 LNHDA, CDR2 SQIVND (reference sequence). CDR3 length: 15 residues. V gave up 5 bases and J gave up 5 bases; unmatched junction bases: 7. The CDR3 DNA sequence: TGTGCCAGTAGTCCAGGGACAGGGGGAGAATATGGCTACACCTTC. Protein product: CASSPGTGGEYGYTF.

The gene calls are TRBV19 and TRBJ1-2; D not certain. With 10 bases removed from V and 8 bases from J, the gap between germline ends came to 20 bases. Per the germline V gene, CDR1 is LNHDA and CDR2 is SQIVND (reference sequence). This CDR3 contains 13 residues. This CDR3 is CATHKEPAGGYTF. DNA for the CDR3: TGTGCCACACACAAGGAGCCTGCGGGGGGCTACACCTTC.

CDR3 bases: TGTGCCAGCAGTGAGGGGGGCATAAAGGACACCATATATTTT. Translation gives CASSEGGIKDTIYF. The J gene is TRBJ1-3, the V gene TRBV2; TRBD1 is a possible D gene (6 bases). This CDR3 spans 14 amino acids. Germline V CDR1 and CDR2: SNHLY, FYNNEI. Deletions cut 3 bases from V and 8 bases from J, with 14 bases between. Full variable domain (outside the CDR3, taken from reference TRBV2 and TRBJ1-3): EPEVTQTPSHQVTQMGQEVILRCVPISNHLYFYWYRQILGQKVEFLVSFYNNEISEKSEIFDDQFSVERPDGSNFTLKIRSTKLEDSAMYFCASSEGGIKDTIYFGEGSWLTVV.

The J gene is TRBJ2-4, the V gene TRBV30, with TRBD1 matching over 8 bases. Looked up from germline, CDR1 is GTSNPN and CDR2 is SVGIG (reference sequence). The CDR3 contains 11 residues. J was trimmed by 10 bases and V by 7 bases; bases with no gene match: 6. DNA for the CDR3: TGTGCCTCACAGGGGGAACGGATTCAGTACTTC. Encoded protein: CASQGERIQYF.

The chain has TRBV12-3 or TRBV12-4 and TRBJ1-1; D gene uncertain. The CDR3 runs to 13 residues. V lost 5 bases, J lost 5 bases, and 12 bases lay in between. CDR3 sequence: CASSGERRTEAFF. The CDR3 nucleotides read TGTGCCAGCAGTGGGGAGAGACGAACTGAAGCTTTCTTT.

The chain couples TRBV5-1 to TRBJ2-3; TRBD2 agrees at 8 bases. This CDR3 region has 18 residues. Germline lookup yields CDR1 SGHRS and CDR2 YFSETQ. Trimming at V came to 1 base and at J to 1 base, leaving 11 bases not matched to a gene. CDR3 in amino acids: CASSLSRGGTRGTDTQYF. CDR3 DNA: TGCGCCAGCAGCTTGTCTCGCGGGGGGACTCGGGGCACAGATACGCAGTATTTT. The full variable domain, completed using reference TRBV5-1 and TRBJ2-3, is KAGVTQTPRYLIKTRGQQVTLSCSPISGHRSVSWYQQTPGQGLQFLFEYFSETQRNKGNFPGRFSGRQFSNSRSEMNVSTLELGDSALYLCASSLSRGGTRGTDTQYFGPGTRLTVL.

V usage is TRBV11-2 and J usage is TRBJ1-2; D is unresolved. Germline V lookup: CDR1 SGHAT, CDR2 FQNNGV. There are 14 residues in the CDR3. Trimming left V 5 bases short and J 1 base short, with 11 bases between. The CDR3 DNA reads as TGTGCCAGCAGCCAAGGACGGGTTAACTATGGCTACACCTTC. Its protein is CASSQGRVNYGYTF.

This chain connects TRBV2 to TRBJ1-2; D not certain. Trimming cost V 7 bases and J 4 bases, with 13 bases left between them. CDR1 is SNHLY and CDR2 is FYNNEI in the germline V gene. There are 13 residues in the CDR3. This CDR3 reads CASIPDGPYGYTF. The CDR3 nucleotides are TGTGCCAGCATACCGGACGGTCCCTATGGCTACACCTTC.

The V and J genes are TRBV10-3 and TRBJ1-1; D call uncertain. V was clipped by 1 base and J by 0 bases, with 0 bases between them. Germline lookup yields CDR1 ENHRY and CDR2 SYGVKD. The CDR3 is 12 amino acids. Written as DNA, the CDR3 is TGTGCCATCAGTGAGTTGAACACTGAAGCTTTCTTT. Translation: CAISELNTEAFF.

This chain joins TRBV7-2 and TRBJ1-5; D might be TRBD1 (5 bases). Germline V gives CDR1 SGHTA, CDR2 FQGNSA. Trimming removed 1 base at V and 2 bases at J, with 12 bases between. The CDR3 length is 16 residues. This CDR3 reads CASSLERGSGNQPQHF. As DNA, the CDR3 is TGTGCCAGCAGCTTAGAGAGGGGATCGGGCAATCAGCCCCAGCATTTT.

The CDR3 sequence: CASSGFHEQYF. The CDR3 nucleotides are TGTGCCAGCAGCGGATTCCACGAGCAGTACTTC. The chain has TRBV6-5 and TRBJ2-7; D call uncertain. V dropped 6 bases and J dropped 5 bases, with 8 bases sitting between them. Germline CDR1 reads MNHEY; CDR2 reads SVGAGI. The CDR3 totals 11 residues.

The rearrangement links TRBV7-2 to TRBJ2-2, with D unresolved. V was pared by 5 bases and J by 1 base, with 8 bases between. The CDR3 consists of 14 residues. Germline-derived CDR1 and CDR2 are SGHTA and FQGNSA. This CDR3 reads CASSPRLNTGELFF. As DNA, the CDR3 is TGTGCCAGCAGCCCCCGACTGAACACCGGGGAGCTGTTTTTT.

The chain carries TRBV4-3 and TRBJ1-5, with D possibly TRBD1 on 6 matching bases. Trimming took 0 bases from V and 4 from J, leaving 10 bases between them. The germline CDR1 and CDR2 sequences are LGHNA and YSLEER. This CDR3 spans 15 amino acids. CDR3 amino acids: CASSQEWTVNQPQHF. The DNA for the CDR3 is TGCGCCAGCAGCCAAGAATGGACAGTTAATCAGCCCCAGCATTTT.

This CDR3 is CASSTSETSGYTF. The DNA of the CDR3 is TGTGCCAGCAGCACATCAGAGACGTCTGGCTACACCTTC. The chain employs TRBV2 and TRBJ1-2; D call uncertain. Germline-derived CDR1 and CDR2 are SNHLY and FYNNEI. CDR3 length: 13 amino acids. Trimming stripped 6 bases from V and 7 bases from J, with 15 bases between.

In its sample, this clone was seen once. The CDR3 sequence: CASSLMGQGFRPLHF. DNA of the CDR3: TGTGCCAGCAGTTTAATGGGACAGGGATTTCGGCCCCTCCACTTT. The gene calls are TRBV28 and TRBJ1-6, with 9 bases aligning to TRBD1. The CDR3 is 15 amino acids. J lost 13 bases, V lost 2 bases, and 9 bases had no gene match. Germline V gene data show CDR1 as MDHEN and CDR2 as SYDVKM.

The rearrangement joins TRBV7-2 to TRBJ2-3; weak D call: TRBD2 (5 bases). Germline CDR1 and CDR2: SGHTA and FQGNSA. The CDR3 extends over 18 amino acids. Trimming took 5 bases from V and 1 from J, leaving 22 bases between them. The CDR3 nucleotides read TGTGCCAGCAGCCCCCAACCGTTTGTGGAGGTTTGCACAGATACGCAGTATTTT. This translates into CASSPQPFVEVCTDTQYF.

J is TRBJ1-2 and V is TRBV12-3 or TRBV12-4; D gene uncertain. CDR3 size: 12 residues. V lost 3 bases and J 4 bases, leaving 6 bases between the germline ends. This CDR3 is CASSLWVYGYTF. CDR3 in DNA: TGTGCCAGCAGTTTGTGGGTCTATGGCTACACCTTC.

A few counts support this clone. The V gene is TRBV3-1 (or the pseudogene TRBV3-2), the J gene TRBJ1-1; the D gene is possibly TRBD1 (5 bases). There are 15 residues in the CDR3. Germline-derived CDR1 and CDR2 are LGHDT and YNNKEL (reference sequence). V dropped 3 bases and J dropped 3 bases, with 14 bases sitting between them. CDR3 residues: CASSQLFDSHTEAFF. The CDR3 region has the DNA TGTGCCAGCAGCCAGCTCTTCGACAGCCACACTGAAGCTTTCTTT.

This sequence joins TRBV7-3 and TRBJ1-2; tentative D call: TRBD1 (6 bases). CDR1 is SGHTA and CDR2 is FQGTGA in the germline V gene. Trimming left V 5 bases short and J 6 bases short, with 16 bases between. The CDR3 is 14 residues long. The CDR3 DNA is TGTGCCAGCAGCCCCGGGACAAAAGGGAATGGCTACACCTTC. It specifies CASSPGTKGNGYTF.

The chain has TRBV23-1 and TRBJ1-2; TRBD1 might be the D (5 bases). TRBV23-1 is labeled an ORF, and its function is uncertain. The CDR3 consists of 14 residues. V was shortened by 1 base and J by 4 bases, with 10 bases between the two germline ends. The CDR3 DNA follows: TGCGCCAGCAGTCAATGGTACAGGCTCTATGGCTACACCTTC. Encoded protein: CASSQWYRLYGYTF.

The chain uses TRBV6-2 or TRBV6-3 and TRBJ2-3; 7 nucleotides match TRBD2. The CDR3 is made up of 15 amino acids. CDR1 and CDR2 (germline): MNHEY, SVGEGT. V lost 6 bases and J lost 5; bases outside the gene matches: 11. As DNA, the CDR3 is TGTGCCAGCAGCCCCGGGGGGACCAGGGTAGATACGCAGTATTTT. This encodes CASSPGGTRVDTQYF.